This T cell receptor beta chain was identified during a study of Ad26.COV2.S vaccination and SARS-CoV-2 variants. Germline V CDR1 and CDR2: ENHRY, SYGVKD. The CDR3 is 13 amino acids. The V gene lost 2 bases and the J gene lost 8 bases, with 9 bases spanning the gap. Specified treatment: 19 received Ad26.COV2.S at low or high dose, single or two shots; roughly five received placebo; per-sample allocation not given. Samples came from day 63 after the first vaccine or placebo injection. The repertoire was sequenced with immunoSEQ multiplex PCR; TCRdb's copy has only in-frame clones and lacks some. In the table there are roughly 500,000 clones, around 88% of which are singletons. This clone was recorded a few times.

Sequencing was performed on peripheral blood, taken in a trial of Ad26.COV2.S vaccine versus placebo. The receptor was derived from a person between 18 and 59 years old who received the Ad26.COV2.S COVID-19 vaccine or a placebo. The chain is built from TRBV10-3 and TRBJ2-2; TRBD1 is a possible D gene (6 bases). The CDR3 region is CAISEPGAGELFF. As DNA, the CDR3 is TGTGCCATCAGTGAGCCAGGGGCAGGGGAGCTGTTTTTT.